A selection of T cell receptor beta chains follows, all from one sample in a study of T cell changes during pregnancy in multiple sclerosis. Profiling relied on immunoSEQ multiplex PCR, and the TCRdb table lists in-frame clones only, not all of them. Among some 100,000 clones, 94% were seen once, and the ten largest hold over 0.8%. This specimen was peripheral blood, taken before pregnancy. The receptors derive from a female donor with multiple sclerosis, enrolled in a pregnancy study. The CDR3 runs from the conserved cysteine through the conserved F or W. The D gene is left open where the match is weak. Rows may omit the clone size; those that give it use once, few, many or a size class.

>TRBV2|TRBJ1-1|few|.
CASSGSRADTEAFF
TGTGCCAGCAGTGGGTCCAGGGCTGACACTGAAGCTTTCTTT
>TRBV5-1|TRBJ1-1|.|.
CASSSVDSMNTEAFF
TGCGCCAGCAGCTCGGTGGACTCCATGAACACTGAAGCTTTCTTT
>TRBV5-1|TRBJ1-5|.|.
CASSLMGDQPQHF
TGCGCCAGCAGCTTAATGGGAGATCAGCCCCAGCATTTT
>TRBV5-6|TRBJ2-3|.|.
CASSPGAGATHTDTQYF
TGTGCCAGCAGCCCCGGGGCAGGGGCCACTCACACAGATACGCAGTATTTT
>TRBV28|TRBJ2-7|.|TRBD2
CASISPGLAGPYEQYF
TGTGCCAGCATATCTCCGGGACTAGCGGGACCCTACGAGCAGTACTTC
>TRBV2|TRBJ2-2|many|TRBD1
CASSDSSGGNGELFF
TGTGCCAGCAGTGACTCGTCAGGGGGCAACGGGGAGCTGTTTTTT
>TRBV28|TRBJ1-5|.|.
CASSPPYSGNQPQHF
TGTGCCAGCAGCCCCCCCTATAGCGGCAATCAGCCCCAGCATTTT
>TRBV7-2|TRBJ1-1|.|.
CASSFPGNTEAFF
TGTGCCAGCAGCTTCCCAGGTAACACTGAAGCTTTCTTT
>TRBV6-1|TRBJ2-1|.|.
CASSDGGLNEQFF
TGTGCCAGCAGTGACGGAGGATTAAATGAGCAGTTCTTC
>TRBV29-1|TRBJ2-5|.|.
CSVALVGETQYF
TGCAGCGTTGCATTGGTGGGCGAGACCCAGTACTTC
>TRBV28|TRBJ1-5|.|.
CASSPRLSNQPQHF
TGTGCCAGCAGCCCGCGCTTAAGCAATCAGCCCCAGCATTTT
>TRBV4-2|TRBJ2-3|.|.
CASSQERVGVSDTQYF
TGTGCCAGCAGCCAAGAGAGAGTGGGAGTGTCGGATACGCAGTATTTT
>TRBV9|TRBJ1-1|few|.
CASSGEQGAEAFF
TGTGCCAGCAGCGGAGAACAAGGGGCTGAAGCTTTCTTT
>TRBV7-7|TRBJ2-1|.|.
CASSFGPSPGNEQFF
TGTGCCAGCAGCTTCGGTCCTTCCCCGGGTAATGAGCAGTTCTTC
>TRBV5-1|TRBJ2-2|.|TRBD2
CASSLVLAGGAGELFF
TGCGCCAGCAGCTTGGTGTTAGCGGGAGGGGCGGGGGAGCTGTTTTTT
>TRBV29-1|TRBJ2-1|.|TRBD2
CSAGRAGEFF
TGCAGTGCGGGGAGAGCGGGGGAGTTCTTC
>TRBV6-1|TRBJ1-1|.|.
CASGRRGFNTEAFF
TGTGCCAGCGGGCGCAGGGGATTCAACACTGAAGCTTTCTTT
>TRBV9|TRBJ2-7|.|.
CASSPRGSSYEQYF
TGTGCCAGCAGCCCCCGGGGGAGCTCCTACGAGCAGTACTTC
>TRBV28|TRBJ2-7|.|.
CASSLSVAGVRGYEQYF
TGTGCCAGCAGTTTAAGCGTCGCAGGGGTCCGGGGCTACGAGCAGTACTTC
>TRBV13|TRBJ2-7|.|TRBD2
CASSLATGEGGYEQYF
TGTGCCAGCAGCTTAGCAACGGGGGAGGGAGGATACGAGCAGTACTTC
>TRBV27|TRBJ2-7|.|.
CASSLSGQTYEQYF
TGTGCCAGCAGTTTATCTGGCCAAACCTACGAGCAGTACTTC
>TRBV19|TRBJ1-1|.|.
CASSQPGFTEAFF
TGTGCCAGTAGTCAGCCGGGTTTCACTGAAGCTTTCTTT
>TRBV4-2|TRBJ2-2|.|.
CASSLSRGTTGELFF
TGTGCCAGCAGCCTCAGCCGGGGGACCACCGGGGAGCTGTTTTTT
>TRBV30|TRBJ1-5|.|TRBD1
CAWSVPTGQQPQHF
TGTGCCTGGAGTGTCCCGACAGGGCAGCAGCCCCAGCATTTT
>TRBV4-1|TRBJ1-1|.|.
CASSQEQGMNTEAFF
TGCGCCAGCAGCCAAGAGCAGGGTATGAACACTGAAGCTTTCTTT
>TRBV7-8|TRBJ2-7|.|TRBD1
CASSLGQGVYEQYF
TGTGCCAGCAGCCTGGGACAGGGGGTCTACGAGCAGTACTTC
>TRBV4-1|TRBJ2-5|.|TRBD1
CASSRGQGAETQYF
TGCGCCAGCAGCCGCGGACAGGGGGCTGAGACCCAGTACTTC
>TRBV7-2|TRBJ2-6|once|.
CASSYPNGANVLTF
TGTGCCAGCAGCTACCCTAACGGGGCCAACGTCCTGACTTTC
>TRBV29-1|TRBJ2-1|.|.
CSLGANEQFF
TGCAGCCTTGGAGCCAATGAGCAGTTCTTC
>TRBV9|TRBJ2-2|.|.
CASSLRLSGELFF
TGTGCCAGCAGCTTACGTCTTAGCGGGGAGCTGTTTTTT
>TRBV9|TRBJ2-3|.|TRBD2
CASSVVAGGPHTQYF
TGTGCCAGCAGCGTAGTTGCGGGAGGGCCCCATACGCAGTATTTT
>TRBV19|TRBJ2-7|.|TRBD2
CASSIGTSDYYEQYF
TGTGCCAGTAGTATCGGGACTAGCGACTACTACGAGCAGTACTTC
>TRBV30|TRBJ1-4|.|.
CAWSVFWRGREKLFF
TGTGCCTGGAGTGTATTTTGGAGGGGACGAGAAAAACTGTTTTTT
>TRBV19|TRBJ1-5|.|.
CAEGEPQHF
TGTGCCGAGGGGGAGCCCCAGCATTTT
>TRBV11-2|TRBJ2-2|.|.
CASSIGQTGELFF
TGTGCCAGCAGCATTGGACAGACCGGGGAGCTGTTTTTT